A selection of T cell receptor beta chains follows, all from one sample in a study of low-dose radiotherapy and immunotherapy resistance in tumors. TCRdb itself ran the reads through MiXCR, one entry per CDR3 protein. The sample holds 80,000 or so distinct CDR3 sequences, around 17% seen once. The starting material was PBMCs, obtained after low-dose radiotherapy plus immunotherapy. These receptors were taken from a male donor with prostate cancer. CDR3s include the opening cysteine and the closing phenylalanine or tryptophan. The order of the fields is J gene, V gene, D gene, clone size, CDR3 protein, CDR3 DNA. D genes are given only for firm matches. Size tells how often a clone was seen (once, few, many) or the class of an expanded clone, and some rows leave it out.

TRBJ2-2 TRBV6-5 TRBD2 many CASSYVSSGSPGELFF TGTGCCAGCAGTTATGTGTCTAGCGGGAGCCCCGGGGAGCTGTTTTTT
TRBJ2-5 TRBV15 - many CATSGPREGQETQYF TGTGCCACCAGCGGTCCGAGGGAAGGCCAAGAGACCCAGTACTTC
TRBJ2-7 TRBV20-1 TRBD1 many CSAGDRVYEQYF TGCAGTGCCGGGGACAGGGTCTACGAGCAGTACTTC
TRBJ1-5 TRBV7-2 - many CASSLVGVGNQPQHF TGTGCCAGCAGCTTAGTAGGGGTGGGCAATCAGCCCCAGCATTTT
TRBJ2-3 TRBV2 TRBD1 - CASSTDRRTTDTQYF TGTGCCAGCAGCACGGACAGGAGGACGACAGATACGCAGTATTTT
TRBJ1-2 TRBV6-2/TRBV6-3 TRBD1 few CASSYDRGRGHGYTF TGTGCCAGCAGTTACGACAGGGGGCGCGGTCATGGCTACACCTTC
TRBJ2-5 TRBV20-1 - many CSADGGREFLWETQYF TGCAGTGCTGACGGGGGACGGGAGTTCCTTTGGGAGACCCAGTACTTC
TRBJ2-1 TRBV6-2/TRBV6-3 TRBD2 - CASTLGGRAPDEQFF TGTGCCAGCACTTTGGGCGGGAGGGCCCCGGATGAGCAGTTCTTC
TRBJ2-7 TRBV29-1 TRBD1 - CSVVDRKTYEQYF TGCAGCGTTGTGGACAGGAAGACCTACGAGCAGTACTTC
TRBJ2-3 TRBV5-1 TRBD2 many CASRTSGRSDTQYF TGCGCCAGCAGGACTAGCGGGAGATCCGATACGCAGTATTTT
TRBJ2-7 TRBV5-6 TRBD1 - CASNPWAGGNYEQYF TGTGCCAGCAACCCTTGGGCAGGGGGCAATTACGAGCAGTACTTC
TRBJ2-1 TRBV3-1 TRBD2 many CASSHYTSGFRLEQFF TGTGCCAGCAGCCACTATACTAGCGGATTCAGACTAGAGCAGTTCTTC
TRBJ2-3 TRBV10-3 TRBD1 few CAISRTGYTDTQYF TGTGCCATCAGTCGGACAGGGTACACAGATACGCAGTATTTT
TRBJ2-1 TRBV20-1 - many CSAPRDASYNEQFF TGCAGTGCCCCTCGCGATGCATCCTACAATGAGCAGTTCTTC
TRBJ2-5 TRBV7-3 TRBD2 many CASSLTPPTSGESQTQYF TGTGCCAGCAGCTTAACTCCGCCGACTAGCGGGGAGTCACAGACCCAGTACTTC
TRBJ2-5 TRBV7-9 - many CASSLVRSIQETQYF TGTGCCAGCAGCTTAGTCAGGAGCATCCAAGAGACCCAGTACTTC
TRBJ2-5 TRBV5-1 - - CASSGQNQETQYF TGCGCCAGCAGTGGACAGAACCAAGAGACCCAGTACTTC
TRBJ2-7 TRBV28 TRBD1 few CASKSGTGANEQYF TGTGCCAGCAAGAGTGGGACAGGGGCCAACGAGCAGTACTTC
TRBJ2-2 TRBV29-1 - - CSAGAGSNTGELFF TGCAGCGCCGGGGCGGGGTCGAACACCGGGGAGCTGTTTTTT
TRBJ2-7 TRBV6-1 - many CASSEVRSHEQYF TGTGCCAGCAGTGAAGTCCGGAGCCACGAGCAGTACTTC
TRBJ2-1 TRBV9 - many CASSVEYQGRNEQFF TGTGCCAGCAGCGTAGAGTATCAGGGGCGCAATGAGCAGTTCTTC
TRBJ2-7 TRBV19 - many CASSLGHFSYEQYF TGTGCCAGTAGTTTGGGACATTTCTCCTACGAGCAGTACTTC
TRBJ2-7 TRBV6-2/TRBV6-3 - medium-sized CASSEVSDTPYEQYF TGTGCCAGCAGTGAGGTCAGTGACACTCCCTACGAGCAGTACTTC